This T cell receptor beta chain appears in the sequencing data of a study of T-cell memory formation after mild COVID-19. Study information: Clusters of TCRs were largely donor specific.

TCRdb re-called the 5' RACE reads with MiXCR, one entry per CDR3 protein. The table records approximately 170,000 distinct CDR3 sequences, over 10% of them present only once. This clonotype was counted a few times. Its matching antigen is unknown. Study results and limitations: Nothing showed for sure that second-wave clones peaking on day 37 were SARS-CoV-2 specific. CD4+ contracting clones were found mainly in CM and EM, and CD8+ ones in EMRA.

From germline, CDR1 is MGHRA and CDR2 YSYEKL. The CDR3 contains 13 residues. V lost 0 bases and J 8 bases, leaving 10 bases between the germline ends. This chain joins TRBV4-1 and TRBJ2-5, with D hard to call. The sequenced sample was PBMCs or a T cell subset sorted from them (not recorded which). This clonotype was sampled from a man between 18 and 29 years old who had mild COVID-19 (a few samples of this study predate the infection). Cell type and time point are not known. The CDR3 bases are TGCGCCAGCAGCCAAGACGCCCTCAATACCCAGTACTTC. It yields the protein CASSQDALNTQYF.